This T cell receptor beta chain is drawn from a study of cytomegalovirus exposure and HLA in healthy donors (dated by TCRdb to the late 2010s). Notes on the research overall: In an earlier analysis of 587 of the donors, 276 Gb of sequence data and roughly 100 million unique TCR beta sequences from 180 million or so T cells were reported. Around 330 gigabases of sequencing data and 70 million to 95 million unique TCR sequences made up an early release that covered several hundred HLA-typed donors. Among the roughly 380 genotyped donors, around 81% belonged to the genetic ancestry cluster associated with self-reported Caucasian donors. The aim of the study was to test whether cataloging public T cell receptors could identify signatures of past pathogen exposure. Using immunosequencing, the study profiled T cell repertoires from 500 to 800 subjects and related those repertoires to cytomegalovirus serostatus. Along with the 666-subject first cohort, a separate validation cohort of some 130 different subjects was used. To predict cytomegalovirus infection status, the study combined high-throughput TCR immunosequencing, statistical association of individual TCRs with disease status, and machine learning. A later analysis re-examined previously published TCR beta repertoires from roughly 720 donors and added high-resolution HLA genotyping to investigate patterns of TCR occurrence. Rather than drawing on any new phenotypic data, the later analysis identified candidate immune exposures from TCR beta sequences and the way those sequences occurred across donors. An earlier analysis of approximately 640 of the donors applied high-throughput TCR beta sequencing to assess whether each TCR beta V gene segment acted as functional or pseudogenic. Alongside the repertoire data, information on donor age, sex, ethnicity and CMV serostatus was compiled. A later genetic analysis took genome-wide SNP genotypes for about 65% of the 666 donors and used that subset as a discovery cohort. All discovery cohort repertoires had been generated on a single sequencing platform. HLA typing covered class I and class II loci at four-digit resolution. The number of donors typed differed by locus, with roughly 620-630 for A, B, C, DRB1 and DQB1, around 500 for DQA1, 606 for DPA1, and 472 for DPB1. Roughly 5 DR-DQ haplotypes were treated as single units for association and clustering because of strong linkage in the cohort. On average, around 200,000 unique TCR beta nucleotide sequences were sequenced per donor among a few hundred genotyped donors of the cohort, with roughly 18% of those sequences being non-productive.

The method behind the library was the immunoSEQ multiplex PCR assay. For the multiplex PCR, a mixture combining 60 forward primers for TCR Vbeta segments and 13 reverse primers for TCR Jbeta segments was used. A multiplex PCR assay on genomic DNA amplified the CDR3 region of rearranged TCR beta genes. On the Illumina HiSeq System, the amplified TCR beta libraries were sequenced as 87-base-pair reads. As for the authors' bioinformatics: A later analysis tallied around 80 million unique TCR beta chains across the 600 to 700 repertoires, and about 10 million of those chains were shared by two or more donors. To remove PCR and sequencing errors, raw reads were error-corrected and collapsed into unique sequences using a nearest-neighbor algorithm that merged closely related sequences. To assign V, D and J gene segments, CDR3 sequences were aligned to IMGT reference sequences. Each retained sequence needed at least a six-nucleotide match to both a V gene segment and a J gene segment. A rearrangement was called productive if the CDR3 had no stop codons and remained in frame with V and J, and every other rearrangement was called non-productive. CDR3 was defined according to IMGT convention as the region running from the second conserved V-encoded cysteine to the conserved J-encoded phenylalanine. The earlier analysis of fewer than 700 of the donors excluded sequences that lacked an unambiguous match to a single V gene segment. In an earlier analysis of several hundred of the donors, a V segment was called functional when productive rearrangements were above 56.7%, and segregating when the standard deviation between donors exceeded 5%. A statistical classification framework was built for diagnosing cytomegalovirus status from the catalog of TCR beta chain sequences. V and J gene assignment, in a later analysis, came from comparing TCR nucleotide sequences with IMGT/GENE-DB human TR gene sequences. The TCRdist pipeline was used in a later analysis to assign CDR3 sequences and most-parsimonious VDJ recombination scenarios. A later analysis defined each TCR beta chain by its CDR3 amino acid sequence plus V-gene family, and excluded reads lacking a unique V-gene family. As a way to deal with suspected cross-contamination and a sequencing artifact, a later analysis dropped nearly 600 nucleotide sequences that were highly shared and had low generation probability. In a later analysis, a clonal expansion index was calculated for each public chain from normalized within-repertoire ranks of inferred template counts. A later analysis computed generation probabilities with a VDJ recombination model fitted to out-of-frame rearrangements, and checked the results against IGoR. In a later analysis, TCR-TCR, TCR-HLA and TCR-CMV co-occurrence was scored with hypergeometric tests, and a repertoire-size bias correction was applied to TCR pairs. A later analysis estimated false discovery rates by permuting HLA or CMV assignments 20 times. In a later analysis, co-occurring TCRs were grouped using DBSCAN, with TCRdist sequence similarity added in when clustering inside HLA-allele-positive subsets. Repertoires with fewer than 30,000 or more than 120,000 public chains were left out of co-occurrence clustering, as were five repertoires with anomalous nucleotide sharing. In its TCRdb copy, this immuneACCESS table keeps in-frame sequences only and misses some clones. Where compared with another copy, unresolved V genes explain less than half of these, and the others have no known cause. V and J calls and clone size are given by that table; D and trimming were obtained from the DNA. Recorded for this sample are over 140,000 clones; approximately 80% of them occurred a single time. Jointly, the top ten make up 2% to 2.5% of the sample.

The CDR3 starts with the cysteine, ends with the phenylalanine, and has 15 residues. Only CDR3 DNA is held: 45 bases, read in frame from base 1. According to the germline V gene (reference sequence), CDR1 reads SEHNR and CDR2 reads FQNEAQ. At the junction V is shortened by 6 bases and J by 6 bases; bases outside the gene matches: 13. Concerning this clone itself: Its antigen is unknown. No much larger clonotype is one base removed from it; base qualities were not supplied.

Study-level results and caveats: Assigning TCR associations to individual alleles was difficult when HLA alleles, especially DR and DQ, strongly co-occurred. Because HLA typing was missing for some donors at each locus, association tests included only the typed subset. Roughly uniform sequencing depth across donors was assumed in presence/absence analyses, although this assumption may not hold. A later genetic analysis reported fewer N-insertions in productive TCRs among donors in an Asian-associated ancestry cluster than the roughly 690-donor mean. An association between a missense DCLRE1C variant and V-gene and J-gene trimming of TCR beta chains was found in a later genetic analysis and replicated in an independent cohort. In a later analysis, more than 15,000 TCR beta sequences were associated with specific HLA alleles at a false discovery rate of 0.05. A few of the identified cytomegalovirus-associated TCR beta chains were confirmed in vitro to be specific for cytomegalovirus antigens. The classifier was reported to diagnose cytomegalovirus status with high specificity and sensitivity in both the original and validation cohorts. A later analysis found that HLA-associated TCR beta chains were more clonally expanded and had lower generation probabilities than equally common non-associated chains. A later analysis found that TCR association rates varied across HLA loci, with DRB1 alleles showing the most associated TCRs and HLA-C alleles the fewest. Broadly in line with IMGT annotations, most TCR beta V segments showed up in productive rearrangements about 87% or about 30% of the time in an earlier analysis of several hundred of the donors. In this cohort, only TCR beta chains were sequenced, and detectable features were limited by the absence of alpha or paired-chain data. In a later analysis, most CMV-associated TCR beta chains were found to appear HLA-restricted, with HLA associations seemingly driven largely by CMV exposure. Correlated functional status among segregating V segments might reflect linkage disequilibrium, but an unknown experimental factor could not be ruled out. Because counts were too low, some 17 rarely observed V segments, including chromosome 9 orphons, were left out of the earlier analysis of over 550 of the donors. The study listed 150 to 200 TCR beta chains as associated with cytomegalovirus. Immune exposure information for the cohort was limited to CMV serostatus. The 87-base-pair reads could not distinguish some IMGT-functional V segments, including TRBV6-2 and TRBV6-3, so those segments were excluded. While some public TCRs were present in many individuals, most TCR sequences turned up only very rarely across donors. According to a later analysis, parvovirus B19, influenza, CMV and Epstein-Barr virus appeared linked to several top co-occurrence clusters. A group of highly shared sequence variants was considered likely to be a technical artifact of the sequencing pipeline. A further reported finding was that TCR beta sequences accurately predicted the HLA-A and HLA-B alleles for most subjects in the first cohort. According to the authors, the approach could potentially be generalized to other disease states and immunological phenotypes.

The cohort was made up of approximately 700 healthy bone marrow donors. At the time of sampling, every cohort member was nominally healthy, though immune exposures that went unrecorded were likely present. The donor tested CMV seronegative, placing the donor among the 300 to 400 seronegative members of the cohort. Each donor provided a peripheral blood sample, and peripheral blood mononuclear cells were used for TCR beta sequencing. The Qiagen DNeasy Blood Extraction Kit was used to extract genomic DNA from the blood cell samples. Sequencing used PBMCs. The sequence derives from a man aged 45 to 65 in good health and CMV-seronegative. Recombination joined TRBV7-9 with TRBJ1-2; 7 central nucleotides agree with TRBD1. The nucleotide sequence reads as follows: TGTGCCAGCAGACGACAGGGAGGTGACGTGAATGGCTACACCTTC. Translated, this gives CASRRQGGDVNGYTF. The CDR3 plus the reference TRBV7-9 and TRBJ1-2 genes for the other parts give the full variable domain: DTGVSQNPRHKITKRGQNVTFRCDPISEHNRLYWYRQTLGQGPEFLTYFQNEAQLEKSRLLSDRFSAERPKGSFSTLEIQRTEQGDSAMYLCASRRQGGDVNGYTFGSGTRLTVV.